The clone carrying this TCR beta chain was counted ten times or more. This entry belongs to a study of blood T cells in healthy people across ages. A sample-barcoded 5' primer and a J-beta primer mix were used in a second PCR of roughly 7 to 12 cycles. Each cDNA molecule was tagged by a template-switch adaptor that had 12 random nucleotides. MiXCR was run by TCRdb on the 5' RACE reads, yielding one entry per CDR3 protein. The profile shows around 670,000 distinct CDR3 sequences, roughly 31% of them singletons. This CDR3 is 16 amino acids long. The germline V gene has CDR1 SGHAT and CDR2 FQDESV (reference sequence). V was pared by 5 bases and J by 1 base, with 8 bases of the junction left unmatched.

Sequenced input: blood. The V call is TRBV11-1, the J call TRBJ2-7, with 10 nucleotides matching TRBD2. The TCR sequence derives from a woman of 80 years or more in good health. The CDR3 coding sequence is TGTGCCAGCAGCCCCTTAGCGGGGGGACTATCCTACGAGCAGTACTTC. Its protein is CASSPLAGGLSYEQYF.